This T cell receptor (beta chain) was captured by sequencing in a study of identical twins. Study-level results: There were fewer insertions in abundant cord blood beta clonotypes, but memory repertoires showed no such pattern. Out-of-frame alpha sequences common to twins exhibited a surplus of low generation probability.

From the 5' RACE reads, TCRdb called clonotypes with MiXCR, one entry per CDR3 protein. The data hold 400,000 to 500,000 distinct CDR3 sequences, with approximately 17% observed a single time. With regard to this clonotype: Its antigen is not identified.

This CDR3 has 15 amino acids. Germline V gene lookup returns CDR1 SGHRS and CDR2 YFSETQ. Losses at the gene ends were 6 bases for V and 2 bases for J; bases not matched to a gene: 7. Sequencing was carried out using naive T cells sorted from blood. The chain uses TRBV5-1 and TRBJ2-3; 9 positions agree with TRBD2. The clonotype was recovered from a man aged 50 to 59 in good health. CDR3 DNA: TGCGCCAGCACCGATAGCGGGAGACCCACAGATACGCAGTATTTT. It yields the protein CASTDSGRPTDTQYF.